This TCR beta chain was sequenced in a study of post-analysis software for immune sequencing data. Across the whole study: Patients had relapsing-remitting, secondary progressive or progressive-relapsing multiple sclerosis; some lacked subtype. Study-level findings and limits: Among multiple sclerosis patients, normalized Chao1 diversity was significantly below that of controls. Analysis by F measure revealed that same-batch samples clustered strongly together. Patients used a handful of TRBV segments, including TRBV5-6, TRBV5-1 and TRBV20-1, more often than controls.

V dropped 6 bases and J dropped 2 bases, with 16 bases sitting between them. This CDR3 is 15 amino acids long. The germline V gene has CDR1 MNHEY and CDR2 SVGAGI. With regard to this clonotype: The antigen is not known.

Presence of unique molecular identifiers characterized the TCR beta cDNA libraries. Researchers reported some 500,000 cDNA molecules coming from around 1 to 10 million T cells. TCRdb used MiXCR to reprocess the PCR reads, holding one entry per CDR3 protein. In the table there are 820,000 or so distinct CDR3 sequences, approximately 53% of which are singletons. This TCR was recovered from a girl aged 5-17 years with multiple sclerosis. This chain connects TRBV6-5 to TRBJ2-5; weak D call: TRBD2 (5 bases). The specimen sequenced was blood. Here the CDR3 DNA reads TGTGCCAGCAGCCTTATACGGGGTCATCAAGAGACCCAGTACTTC. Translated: CASSLIRGHQETQYF.